The subject of this entry is one T cell receptor beta chain. The target of this receptor is not known. No base quality values were provided; no much bigger clone lies one nucleotide off. The data are from a study of blood T cells in healthy people across ages (dated by TCRdb to the mid-2010s). For the study in its entirety: Template switching captured roughly one uniquely barcoded TCR beta cDNA molecule per two T cells in model experiments. To track age-related changes in TCR beta repertoire diversity, the study relied on deep sequencing normalized with unique cDNA molecular identifiers. The donors were divided into four age groups: young (average around 15 years), middle-aged (around 41), aged (62) and long-lived (about 80). To avoid experimental bias, donors of different ages were randomly spread across the sequencing lanes. For two donors (one aged 18 to 29 and one aged 80 or older), the study analyzed two additional independent replicas of 1 million unique cDNA reads from the same blood draw. Overall study outcomes, separate from this receptor: As age increased, observed TCR beta diversity per million T cells dropped in a roughly linear way, and a significant reduction was already evident by age 40. Because the CMV infection status of the donors was unknown, age-related changes in expanded clonotypes may potentially have been confounded. Estimates of total diversity from one million sequenced T cells were regarded as lower bounds and underestimates. Observed TCR beta diversity correlated strongly with the percentage of naive T cells measured by flow cytometry. Compared with the aged group, more naive CD4+ T cells, fewer expanded clones and increased TCR diversity were shown by the long-lived group, suggesting age selection. Conclusive comparison of naive and antigen-experienced compartments was prevented by the profiling of bulk unsorted PBMCs.

The library was prepared using 5' RACE. The sequencer listed for this sample is Illumina HiSeq 2500. A second 7 to 11 cycle PCR used a sample-barcoded 5' primer and a J-beta primer mix. Each TCR beta cDNA molecule received a unique molecular identifier from a template-switch 5' adaptor carrying 12 random nucleotides. Each sample yielded at least 3 million CDR3-containing paired-end reads. The Mint cDNA synthesis kit, primed by a TRBC-specific oligonucleotide, was used to synthesize first-strand cDNA from all RNA. After uracil-DNA glycosylase treatment, a first 18-cycle PCR used universal primers M1SS and BC2_uni_R on all cDNA. In the original analysis: For normalization, 1 million high-quality reads were randomly selected from each sample, with every read carrying a distinct molecular identifier. Instead of being binned into consensus sequences, reads with shared molecular identifiers were discarded. MiTCR, run with a Q25 quality threshold and the strictest error-elimination algorithm, handled CDR3 identification, clonotype clustering and error correction. Lower-bound total TCR beta diversity was estimated with a nonparametric unseen species model using Euler transformation. TCRdb reprocessing: public reads trimmed at Q25 with fastp, clones called with MiXCR, in-frame beta chains kept. Under each unique CDR3 protein, matching rows form one entry showing the most common genes and DNA. The V and J calls were not made by the authors but by TCRdb's processing. This sample is represented by fewer than 800,000 distinct CDR3 sequences; 32% of them were singletons. 15% of the sample lies in the top ten.

Looking up the germline V gene yields CDR1 SGHVS and CDR2 FNYEAQ. Here V drops 5 bases and J drops 6 bases, and the junction holds 9 bases not matched to any gene. The CDR3, cysteine through phenylalanine, is 16 amino acids long. The retained sequence is limited to the CDR3, 48 bases, with the frame set at the first base. The donors were roughly 39 Caucasian individuals from Russia, aged roughly 6 to 90 years, who were systemically healthy. About 9.8 milliliters of peripheral blood were drawn from each donor into EDTA-treated Vacutainer tubes. Ficoll-Paque density-gradient centrifugation was used to isolate PBMCs, with at least 7 million obtained per sample. Trizol reagent was used to extract total RNA from PBMCs, with at least 6 micrograms per sample. The percentages of naive CD45RAhigh/CD27high T cells were determined by flow cytometry on a PBMC aliquot from every donor.

The sample consisted of blood. This sequence uses TRBV7-6 and TRBJ2-3; TRBD2 aligns with 12 central bases. The origin of this receptor is an elderly woman in good health. Donor details come from another sample of the same person, matched by shared clones. This receptor carries the CDR3 CASSPRLAGVWDTQYF. The nucleotide sequence is given as TGTGCCAGCAGCCCCCGACTAGCGGGAGTTTGGGATACGCAGTATTTT. With the portions outside the CDR3 filled from the reference TRBV7-6 and TRBJ2-3 genes, the complete variable region becomes GAGVSQSPRYKVTKRGQDVALRCDPISGHVSLYWYRQALGQGPEFLTYFNYEAQQDKSGLPNDRFSAERPEGSISTLTIQRTEQRDSAMYRCASSPRLAGVWDTQYFGPGTRLTVL.